This T cell receptor (beta chain) was documented in a study of T cells in Graves' hyperthyroidism and ophthalmopathy. Overall study findings and caveats: Most thyroid clonotypes with frequency above 0.001 were detected in blood. The model forecast ophthalmopathy, anticipating it by a median around 6.4 months before onset.

RNA transcripts gave rise to amplified TCR beta CDR3 regions. The TCR CDR3 was amplified in a first-round RT-PCR using the HTBI primer set. Each CDR3 protein gets one entry after TCRdb re-called the multiplex PCR reads with MiXCR. The table shows around 600,000 distinct CDR3 sequences, with 13% to 15% occurring only once. This clonotype showed up many times. Its matching antigen is unknown. Thyroid ultrasound and orbital computed tomography, with clinical symptoms and serum thyroxine and TRAb, informed diagnoses. Extraction of PBMCs used under 13 ml of fresh peripheral blood. This clonotype was sampled from a woman aged 18-29 years with Graves' ophthalmopathy. Material for sequencing was blood.

The CDR3 spells CASSSSDRAVLRESGNTIYF. In nucleotides, the CDR3 is TGTGCCAGCAGCTCCTCGGACAGGGCTGTTTTACGGGAGTCCGGAAACACCATATATTTT. The chain links TRBV6-1 to TRBJ1-3; 8 nucleotides match TRBD1. V gave up 6 bases and J gave up 4 bases; unmatched junction bases: 23. The CDR3 has 20 residues. The V gene's germline CDR1 is MNHNS and CDR2 SASEGT.